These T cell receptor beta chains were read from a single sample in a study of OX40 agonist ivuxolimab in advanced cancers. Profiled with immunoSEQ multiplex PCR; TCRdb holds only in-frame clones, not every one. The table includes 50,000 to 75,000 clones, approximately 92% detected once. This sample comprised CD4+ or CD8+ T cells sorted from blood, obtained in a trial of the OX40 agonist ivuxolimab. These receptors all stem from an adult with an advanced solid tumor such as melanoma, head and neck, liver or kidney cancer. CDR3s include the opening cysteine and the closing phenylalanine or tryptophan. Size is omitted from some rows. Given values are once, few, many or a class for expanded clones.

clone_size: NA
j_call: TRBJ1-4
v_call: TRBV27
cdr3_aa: CASSLYRGRANEKLFF

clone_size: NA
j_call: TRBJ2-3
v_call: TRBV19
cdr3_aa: CASTHRRESTDTQYF

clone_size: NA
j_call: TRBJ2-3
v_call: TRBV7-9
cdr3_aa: CASSRETGTSATSTDTQYF

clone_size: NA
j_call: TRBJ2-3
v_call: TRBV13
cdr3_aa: CASSPSGGGLNTQYF

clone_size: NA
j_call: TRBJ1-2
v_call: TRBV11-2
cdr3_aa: CASSLDIGVNHGYTF

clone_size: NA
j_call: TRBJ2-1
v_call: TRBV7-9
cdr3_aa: CASSSGGREQFF

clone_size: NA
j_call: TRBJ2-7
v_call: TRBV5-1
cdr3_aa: CASSLGIGTRTFYEQYF

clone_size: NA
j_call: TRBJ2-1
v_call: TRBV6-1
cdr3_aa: CASSERLLAGYEQFF

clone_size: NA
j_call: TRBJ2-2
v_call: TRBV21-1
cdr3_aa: CASSPGRPNTGELFF

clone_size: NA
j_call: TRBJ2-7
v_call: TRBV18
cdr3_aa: CASPHPVSHEQYF

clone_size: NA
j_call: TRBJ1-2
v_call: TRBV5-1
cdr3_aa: CASSLDPEWGYTF

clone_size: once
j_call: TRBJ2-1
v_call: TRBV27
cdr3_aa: CASSLGGYEQFF

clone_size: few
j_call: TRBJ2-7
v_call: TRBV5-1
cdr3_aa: CASSLTGYEQYF

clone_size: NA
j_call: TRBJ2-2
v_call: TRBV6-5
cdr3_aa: CASSLSVADFELFF

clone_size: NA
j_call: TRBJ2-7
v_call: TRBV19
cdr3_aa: CASSPEGDEQYF

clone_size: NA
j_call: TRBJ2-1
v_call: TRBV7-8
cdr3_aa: CASSLGRGVYYNEQFF

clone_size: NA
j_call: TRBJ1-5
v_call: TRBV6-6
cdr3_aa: CASSYQGGQPQHF

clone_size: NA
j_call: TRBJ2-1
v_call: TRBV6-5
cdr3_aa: CASSSGTSSDNEQFF

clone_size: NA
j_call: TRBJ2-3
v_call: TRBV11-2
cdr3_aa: CASSTRQGSPDTQYF

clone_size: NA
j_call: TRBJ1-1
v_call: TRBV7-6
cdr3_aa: CASGWGTEAFF

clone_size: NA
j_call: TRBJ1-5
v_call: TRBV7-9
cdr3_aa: CASSLEQYNQPQHF

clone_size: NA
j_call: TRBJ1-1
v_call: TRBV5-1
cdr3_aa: CASSPAGWGTEAFF

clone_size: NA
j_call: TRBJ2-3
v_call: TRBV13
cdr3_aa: CASSLGTGSDTQYF

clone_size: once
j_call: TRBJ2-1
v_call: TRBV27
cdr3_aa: CASSLSQYNEQFF

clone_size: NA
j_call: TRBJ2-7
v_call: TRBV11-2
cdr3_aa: CASSLELLNEQYF